Each of the 13 T cell receptor beta chains below was sequenced from the same sample in a study of cytomegalovirus exposure and HLA in healthy donors. Primers included in the PCR were 60 Vbeta and 13 Jbeta primers. Using immunoSEQ multiplex PCR, the repertoire was profiled, and TCRdb retains in-frame clones only, with some absent. The sample yields 200,000 to 250,000 clones, around 73% seen once. Sequences were obtained from PBMCs. The origin of the receptors is a woman younger than 45 in good health and CMV-seronegative.

As concerns this clone: The junction departs from germline at one end; a sequencing error may be responsible. The V call is TRBV4-1, the J call TRBJ1-2, with D maybe TRBD1 (5 bases). CDR3 length: 15 residues. Germline CDR1 MGHRA, CDR2 YSYEKL. CDR3 region: CASSQGGGANYGYPF. CDR3 DNA sequence: TGCGCCAGCAGCCAAGGGGGAGGGGCGAACTATGGCTACCCCTTC.

This chain links TRBV18 with TRBJ1-2; 8 bases align to TRBD1. Germline trimming cut 0 bases from V and 3 bases from J; bases unmatched to any gene: 6. CDR3 length equals 16 residues. Germline CDR1 is KGHSH and CDR2 is LQKENI. The CDR3 region has the DNA TGTGCCAGCTCACCACCGGGGACAGGACCCGACTATGGCTACACCTTC. This gives the protein CASSPPGTGPDYGYTF.

V gene TRBV11-2 combines with J gene TRBJ2-6, with D perhaps matching TRBD2 (5 bases). V lost 0 bases, J lost 0 bases, and 9 bases lay in between. Germline V gene sequence: CDR1 SGHAT, CDR2 FQNNGV. The length of the CDR3 is 17 residues. The CDR3 is CASSLDERTSGANVLTF. CDR3 DNA sequence: TGTGCCAGCAGCTTAGATGAGCGGACCTCTGGGGCCAACGTCCTGACTTTC.

The V and J genes are TRBV5-6 and TRBJ2-5; 8 bases line up with TRBD2. J was trimmed by 4 bases and V by 2 bases; bases with no gene match: 7. The CDR3 consists of 15 residues. The germline gives CDR1 SGHDT, CDR2 YYEEEE. As DNA, the CDR3 is TGTGCCAGCAGCTTTCCGGGGGGGCCTAGAGAGACCCAGTACTTC. This sequence encodes CASSFPGGPRETQYF.

The V call is TRBV6-5, the J call TRBJ2-7; weak D call: TRBD1 (5 bases). Germline loops: CDR1 MNHEY, CDR2 SVGAGI. This CDR3 region has 13 residues. V was shortened by 10 bases and J by 3 bases, with 16 bases between the two germline ends. The CDR3 nucleotides read TGTGCCACAAGCCTCGTAGGGGACTACGAGCAGTACTTC. Translated: CATSLVGDYEQYF.

This clone turned up a few times. The V call is TRBV6-4, the J call TRBJ2-1; 7 nucleotides align to TRBD2. This CDR3 is 16 amino acids long. V lost 5 bases, J lost 0 bases, and 7 bases stayed unmatched. The germline V gene encodes CDR1 MRHNA and CDR2 SNTAGT. The CDR3 spells CASSRSGLSSYNEQFF. CDR3 coding DNA: TGTGCCAGCAGTCGTAGCGGGCTCAGCTCCTACAATGAGCAGTTCTTC.

The rearrangement uses TRBV5-1 and TRBJ1-1; perhaps TRBD1 as D (5 bases). V lost 3 bases to trimming and J lost 1 base, with 13 bases between them. Germline loops: CDR1 SGHRS, CDR2 YFSETQ. The length of the CDR3 is 15 residues. CDR3 sequence: CASSWGDAGNTEAFF. In DNA form, the CDR3 reads TGCGCCAGCAGCTGGGGGGATGCGGGGAACACTGAAGCTTTCTTT.

V gene TRBV5-1 combines with J gene TRBJ2-1; 7 bases are a match to TRBD1. Germline lookup yields CDR1 SGHRS and CDR2 YFSETQ. V trimming: 3 bases; J trimming: 4 bases; junction bases outside the gene matches: 7. The CDR3 has 15 amino acids. CDR3 residues: CASSWTGPPYNEQFF. The DNA for the CDR3 is TGCGCCAGCAGCTGGACAGGACCCCCTTACAATGAGCAGTTCTTC.

The CDR3 here is CASSSRLASTDTQYF. The CDR3 DNA reads TGTGCCAGCAGCTCCAGGCTAGCCAGCACAGATACGCAGTATTTT. V and J are TRBV9 and TRBJ2-3; the D gene is possibly TRBD2 (5 bases). The CDR3 runs 15 residues. The germline V and J ends were trimmed by 4 bases and 0 bases, with 12 bases remaining between them. Germline V gene sequence: CDR1 SGDLS, CDR2 YYNGEE.

J is TRBJ2-1 and V is TRBV9; the D gene is possibly TRBD2 (6 bases). The germline CDR1 and CDR2 sequences are SGDLS and YYNGEE. The CDR3 is 17 residues long. V was shortened by 4 bases and J by 0 bases, with 17 bases between the two germline ends. The DNA for the CDR3 is TGTGCCAGCAGCCCAAGATCGGGGACTGACTCCTACAATGAGCAGTTCTTC. It codes for CASSPRSGTDSYNEQFF. The variable domain in full, completed from reference TRBV9 and TRBJ2-1, reads DSGVTQTPKHLITATGQRVTLRCSPRSGDLSVYWYQQSLDQGLQFLIQYYNGEERAKGNILERFSAQQFPDLHSELNLSSLELGDSALYFCASSPRSGTDSYNEQFFGPGTRLTVL.

This clone was observed once. V gene TRBV7-8 combines with J gene TRBJ2-1; 9 bases fit TRBD2. The germline CDR1 and CDR2 sequences are SGHVS and FQNEAQ. Losses at the gene ends were 2 bases for V and 9 bases for J; bases not matched to a gene: 11. CDR3 length equals 16 residues. The CDR3 DNA follows: TGTGCCAGCAGCTTACGGGGACTAGCAAGTTTCGGTGAGCAGTTCTTC. This gives the protein CASSLRGLASFGEQFF.

V and J are TRBV18 and TRBJ1-4; maybe TRBD1 (5 bases). The CDR3 totals 17 residues. Trimming took off 0 bases at V and 0 bases at J, with 11 bases between the two ends. Germline V gives CDR1 KGHSH, CDR2 LQKENI. Here the CDR3 reads CASSPPNRLATNEKLFF. For the CDR3, the DNA is TGTGCCAGCTCACCACCGAACAGGCTAGCAACTAATGAAAAACTGTTTTTT.

V and J are TRBV6-4 and TRBJ1-1; no clear D. CDR1 is MRHNA and CDR2 is SNTAGT in the germline V gene. The CDR3 runs 14 residues. V lost 6 bases to trimming and J lost 5 bases, with 16 bases between them. The CDR3 DNA sequence: TGTGCCAGCAGCCTCCTCGCCCGGGGAACTGAAGCTTTCTTT. It translates to CASSLLARGTEAFF.